These 14 T cell receptor beta chains were all obtained from the same sample, sequenced in a study of cytotoxic CD8 clonotypes in ibrutinib-treated CLL. Method: immunoSEQ multiplex PCR; TCRdb's copy keeps in-frame clones and lacks some. This table has hundreds of thousands of clones, 67% appearing once. The source material was PBMCs, sampled after 36 months of ibrutinib treatment. These TCRs come from a human donor with chronic lymphocytic leukemia.

The rearrangement links TRBV10-3 to TRBJ2-7, with TRBD1 matching 7 bases. The CDR3 runs 14 residues. With V trimmed by 3 bases and J by 3 bases, 5 bases remained unmatched. Per germline, CDR1 ENHRY and CDR2 SYGVKD. For the CDR3, the DNA is TGTGCCATCAGTGACCCGGGACAGATCTACGAGCAGTACTTC. It yields the protein CAISDPGQIYEQYF.

The chain is built from TRBV4-1 and TRBJ1-2; possible D gene TRBD1, 5 bases. The CDR3 loop spans 14 amino acids. Germline V gene lookup returns CDR1 MGHRA and CDR2 YSYEKL. Trimming shortened V by 3 bases and J by 2 bases, and 10 bases separated the two germline ends. The CDR3 DNA is TGCGCCAGCAGCCACGGGACTGTGAACTATGGCTACACCTTC. It codes for CASSHGTVNYGYTF.

This clone has just a few counts. V is TRBV7-9 and J is TRBJ2-5; TRBD2 agrees at 9 bases. From germline, CDR1 is SEHNR and CDR2 FQNEAQ (reference sequence). CDR3 length equals 16 residues. V trimming: 2 bases; J trimming: 5 bases; junction bases outside the gene matches: 9. The CDR3 DNA sequence: TGTGCCAGCAGCTTATTGGCGGGAGGGCACCGGGAGACCCAGTACTTC. Translation gives CASSLLAGGHRETQYF.

The chain carries TRBV4-3 and TRBJ2-5; 7 nucleotides align to TRBD1. The germline V gene has CDR1 LGHNA and CDR2 YSLEER. This CDR3 comprises 14 residues. The trim removed 5 bases at V and 5 bases at J, leaving 8 bases unmatched. In DNA form, the CDR3 reads TGCGCCAGCAGCAAAGCGACAGGGAAGGAGACCCAGTACTTC. It encodes CASSKATGKETQYF.

The J gene is TRBJ1-2, the V gene TRBV6-5; no definite D call. CDR3 length equals 12 residues. Per germline, CDR1 MNHEY and CDR2 SVGAGI. Between the trimmed V and J ends, which lost 7 bases and 8 bases, there was a span of 14 bases. The CDR3 loop reads CASTPGSRGYTF. CDR3 DNA: TGTGCCAGCACCCCAGGTTCACGAGGCTACACCTTC.

The V gene is TRBV29-1, the J gene TRBJ1-2; the D gene is possibly TRBD1 (5 bases). CDR1 and CDR2 from the germline V gene are SQVTM and ANQGSEA. The CDR3 extends over 11 amino acids. CDR3 bases: TGCAGTGGAGACAGCGGGTATGGCTACACCTTC. Amino acid sequence: CSGDSGYGYTF.

This chain links TRBV4-1 with TRBJ2-7; D might be TRBD1 (5 bases). Trimming pared 1 base from V and 1 base from J, leaving 17 bases between. Germline values: CDR1 MGHRA, CDR2 YSYEKL. The CDR3 length is 17 residues. This chain's CDR3 is CASSQVGRRGGSYEQYF. Written as DNA, the CDR3 is TGCGCCAGCAGCCAAGTAGGACGTAGGGGCGGATCCTACGAGCAGTACTTC.

This sequence joins TRBV4-2 and TRBJ1-3, with a weak D call TRBD1 (5 bases). In germline, CDR1 is LGHNA, CDR2 YNFKEQ. The CDR3 spans 16 residues. Trimming removed 0 bases at V and 2 bases at J, with 11 bases between. The CDR3 region is CASSQEGGGAGNTIYF. CDR3 DNA: TGTGCCAGCAGCCAAGAGGGTGGGGGGGCTGGAAACACCATATATTTT.

This clone was counted between two and nine times. The V and J genes are TRBV28 and TRBJ2-7, with TRBD2 matching over 8 bases. This CDR3 comprises 13 residues. The V gene's germline CDR1 is MDHEN and CDR2 SYDVKM. Trimming took 6 bases from V and 2 from J; bases not matched to a gene: 3. CDR3 protein: CASSLGRAYEQYF. The DNA for the CDR3 is TGTGCCAGCAGCCTCGGGAGGGCCTACGAGCAGTACTTC.

The chain joins TRBV14 to TRBJ2-1; TRBD1 matches at 12 bases. Germline CDR1 and CDR2: SGHDN and FVKESK. V lost 1 base, J lost 5 bases, and 6 bases stayed unmatched. The CDR3 loop spans 17 amino acids. DNA of the CDR3: TGTGCCAGCAGCCAAGTCCCGGGACAGGGGGCGGACAATGAGCAGTTCTTC. This translates into CASSQVPGQGADNEQFF.

This chain joins TRBV6-6 and TRBJ2-7, with D unclear. Trimming removed 2 bases from V and 2 bases from J, with 10 bases in between. This CDR3 spans 14 amino acids. Per germline, CDR1 MNHNY and CDR2 SVGAGI (reference sequence). As DNA, the CDR3 is TGTGCCAGCAGTTACCGAAGTCAGACCTACGAGCAGTACTTC. This gives the protein CASSYRSQTYEQYF.

The chain joins TRBV18 to TRBJ2-1; D perhaps matches TRBD1 (6 bases). V lost 6 bases and J lost 4, with 13 bases in between. CDR3 length: 14 residues. Germline V lookup: CDR1 KGHSH, CDR2 LQKENI. The CDR3 protein is CASSQDSTYNEQFF. The DNA for the CDR3 is TGTGCCAGCTCGCAGGACAGCACGTACAATGAGCAGTTCTTC. Full variable domain (outside the CDR3, taken from reference TRBV18 and TRBJ2-1): NAGVMQNPRHLVRRRGQEARLRCSPMKGHSHVYWYRQLPEEGLKFMVYLQKENIIDESGMPKERFSAEFPKEGPSILRIQQVVRGDSAAYFCASSQDSTYNEQFFGPGTRLTVL.

The chain carries TRBV5-4 and TRBJ1-6, with TRBD1 as a possible D gene (6 bases). The CDR3 sequence is 16 residues long. V gave up 1 base and J gave up 6 bases, with 14 bases separating them. Germline V gene data show CDR1 as SGHNT and CDR2 as YYREEE (reference sequence). The CDR3 region is CASSLIQDSRNSPLHF. CDR3 in DNA: TGTGCCAGCAGCTTGATCCAGGACAGCCGTAATTCACCCCTCCACTTT.

The chain recombines TRBV4-1 with TRBJ1-6; no clear D. CDR3 length: 16 amino acids. V was trimmed by 1 base and J by 3 bases, leaving 10 bases between them. Germline loops: CDR1 MGHRA, CDR2 YSYEKL. The CDR3 here is CASSQGIGRYNSPLHF. The CDR3 DNA is TGCGCCAGCAGCCAAGGTATCGGTCGCTATAATTCACCCCTCCACTTT.